Listed below are T cell receptor beta chains from one sample, sequenced in a study of CD8 T cells in Susac syndrome. TCRdb called the immunoSEQ multiplex PCR reads again in MiXCR, with one record for every CDR3 protein. The repertoire includes tens of thousands of distinct CDR3 sequences, 90% to 97% of them detected once, and roughly 0.62% sits in the top ten. Material for sequencing was CD8+ T cells from PBMCs. Source of these receptors: a human donor with Susac syndrome. CDR3s include the opening cysteine and the closing phenylalanine or tryptophan. The D gene is left open where the match is weak. Part of the rows lack a size; the others show once, few, many or a class for expanded clones.

v_call	clone_size	j_call	d_call	cdr3_aa	cdr3_nt
TRBV15	.	TRBJ1-6	TRBD1	CATSRGPAWGTGGSPLHF	TGTGCCACCAGCAGAGGACCCGCCTGGGGGACAGGGGGTTCACCCCTCCACTTT
TRBV12-3/TRBV12-4	.	TRBJ1-2	.	CASSLRRGYTF	TGTGCCAGCAGTCTTCGCCGGGGCTACACCTTC
TRBV19	.	TRBJ1-4	TRBD1	CASSMFPDRTGGEKLFF	TGTGCCAGTAGTATGTTCCCGGACCGGACAGGTGGAGAAAAACTGTTTTTT
TRBV7-8	once	TRBJ2-6	.	CASSLVASLNPSGANVLTF	TGTGCCAGCAGCTTAGTTGCCAGTTTAAACCCCTCTGGGGCCAACGTCCTGACTTTC
TRBV6-2/TRBV6-3	.	TRBJ1-5	.	CASSSTSNQPQHF	TGTGCCAGCAGTTCCACAAGCAATCAGCCCCAGCATTTT
TRBV7-7	.	TRBJ2-5	.	CASSLDGLLQETQYF	TGTGCTAGCAGCTTAGATGGGCTTCTCCAAGAGACCCAGTACTTC
TRBV15	.	TRBJ1-1	.	CATSTRKNTEAFF	TGTGCCACCAGCACCCGGAAGAACACTGAAGCTTTCTTT
TRBV20-1	once	TRBJ1-1	.	CSVRDPNEAFF	TGCAGTGTCAGGGACCCTAACGAAGCTTTCTTT
TRBV12-3/TRBV12-4	.	TRBJ1-6	.	CASSLRGNGYNSPLHF	TGTGCCAGCAGTCTAAGGGGGAACGGCTATAATTCACCCCTCCACTTT
TRBV9	.	TRBJ1-5	.	CASSTHAGGSNQPQHF	TGTGCCAGCAGCACCCACGCCGGGGGGAGCAATCAGCCCCAGCATTTT
TRBV2	.	TRBJ2-6	.	CASRVKGTGANVLTF	TGTGCCAGCAGAGTTAAGGGGACTGGGGCCAACGTCCTGACTTTC
TRBV7-9	.	TRBJ2-6	.	CASSFYSGANVLTF	TGTGCCAGCAGCTTTTACTCTGGGGCCAACGTCCTGACTTTC
TRBV12-3/TRBV12-4	.	TRBJ1-2	.	CASSADRNYGYTF	TGTGCCAGCAGTGCCGACCGAAACTATGGCTACACCTTC
TRBV27	.	TRBJ1-5	.	CATAKPQHF	TGTGCCACGGCCAAGCCCCAGCATTTT
TRBV4-1	.	TRBJ2-3	TRBD2	CASSQSLAAGGSTDTQYF	TGCGCCAGCAGCCAATCTCTGGCGGCGGGGGGGAGCACAGATACGCAGTATTTT
TRBV20-1	.	TRBJ1-2	.	CSASWTGWDYGYTF	TGCAGTGCTTCGTGGACCGGGTGGGACTATGGCTACACCTTC
TRBV5-4	.	TRBJ2-5	TRBD1	CASSAGQGETQYF	TGTGCCAGCAGCGCGGGACAGGGAGAGACCCAGTACTTC
TRBV5-1	.	TRBJ2-2	.	CASSSSGEANTGELFF	TGCGCCAGCAGCTCCTCGGGGGAGGCGAACACCGGGGAGCTGTTTTTT
TRBV20-1	.	TRBJ1-2	.	CSARAVPYGYTF	TGCAGTGCTAGAGCCGTTCCCTATGGCTACACCTTC
TRBV4-3	.	TRBJ2-1	.	CASSQDSNEQFF	TGCGCCAGCAGCCAAGATTCGAATGAGCAGTTCTTC
TRBV5-1	.	TRBJ1-6	TRBD1	CASSPMTGSNSPLHF	TGCGCCAGCAGCCCAATGACAGGGAGCAATTCACCCCTCCACTTT
TRBV30	once	TRBJ2-7	.	CAWSVPGQTYEQYF	TGTGCCTGGAGTGTACCCGGACAGACCTACGAGCAGTACTTC
TRBV5-4	.	TRBJ2-7	TRBD1	CASSLGAGGYEQYF	TGTGCCAGCAGCTTGGGGGCAGGGGGCTACGAGCAGTACTTC
TRBV25-1	.	TRBJ2-3	.	CASSEFGAKLGDTQYF	TGTGCCAGCAGTGAATTTGGGGCAAAGTTGGGAGATACGCAGTATTTT
TRBV11-2	.	TRBJ2-3	.	CASSSPGTADRTDTQYF	TGTGCCAGCAGCTCCCCCGGGACCGCCGACCGCACAGATACGCAGTATTTT
TRBV12-3/TRBV12-4	.	TRBJ1-2	.	CASSFSGVYGYTF	TGTGCCAGCAGTTTTTCGGGTGTCTATGGCTACACCTTC
TRBV5-4	.	TRBJ1-2	.	CASSGDRSTYGYTF	TGTGCCAGCAGCGGCGACAGGTCTACCTATGGCTACACCTTC
TRBV15	.	TRBJ2-3	TRBD2	CATSRDLGGGGTDTQYF	TGTGCCACCAGCAGAGATCTGGGCGGGGGTGGCACAGATACGCAGTATTTT
TRBV4-3	.	TRBJ1-2	.	CASSPTRGYGYTF	TGCGCCAGCTCTCCGACAAGGGGCTATGGCTACACCTTC
TRBV4-3	.	TRBJ1-4	.	CASSHRTAATNEKLFF	TGCGCCAGCAGCCATCGGACAGCTGCAACTAATGAAAAACTGTTTTTT
TRBV7-9	.	TRBJ2-5	.	CASSSLGRTPQETQYF	TGTGCCAGCAGCTCACTCGGGCGGACACCCCAAGAGACCCAGTACTTC
TRBV7-9	.	TRBJ1-5	TRBD1	CASSMTGGPNQPQHF	TGTGCCAGCAGCATGACAGGGGGACCAAATCAGCCCCAGCATTTT
TRBV3-1	few	TRBJ1-2	.	CASSPRGAVYGYTF	TGTGCCAGCAGCCCGCGTGGGGCCGTCTATGGCTACACCTTC
TRBV5-6	.	TRBJ2-7	.	CASTLSRGPYEQYF	TGTGCCAGCACCCTCTCGAGGGGTCCCTACGAGCAGTACTTC
TRBV6-2/TRBV6-3	.	TRBJ2-4	.	CASSPLRGDVKNIQYF	TGTGCCAGCAGTCCGCTGAGGGGGGACGTCAAAAACATTCAGTACTTC
TRBV6-5	.	TRBJ2-3	TRBD2	CASSYQAGGTDTQYF	TGTGCCAGCAGTTACCAAGCGGGGGGCACAGATACGCAGTATTTT
TRBV20-1	.	TRBJ2-7	.	CSAREGPTGYEQYF	TGCAGTGCTAGAGAAGGACCAACAGGGTACGAGCAGTACTTC
TRBV6-6	.	TRBJ2-7	TRBD1	CASSSRQGWPYEQYF	TGTGCCAGCAGTTCCCGACAGGGATGGCCCTACGAGCAGTACTTC
TRBV30	once	TRBJ1-6	TRBD1	CAWRDPTGWYSPLHF	TGTGCCTGGAGGGATCCGACAGGGTGGTACTCACCCCTCCACTTT
TRBV29-1	.	TRBJ2-1	TRBD2	CSVERAGGPGVEQFF	TGCAGCGTTGAACGAGCGGGGGGGCCTGGGGTTGAGCAGTTCTTC